The rows below give T cell receptor beta chains drawn from one sample of a study of identical twins. TCRdb reanalysed the 5' RACE reads using MiXCR and keeps one entry per CDR3 protein. The sample lists approximately 690,000 distinct CDR3 sequences, roughly 6.2% seen once, with 1.5% to 2% in the top ten. The sequenced sample was naive T cells sorted from blood. These receptors came from a man aged 18 to 29 in good health. The CDR3 runs from the conserved cysteine through the conserved F or W. D genes are given only for firm matches. Only some rows state a clone size, as once, few, many or a class for expanded clones.

v_gene: TRBV12-3/TRBV12-4; len: 15; j_gene: TRBJ1-5; abundance: many; d_gene: TRBD1; CDR3aa: CASSGQGDSSQPQHF; CDR3nt: TGTGCCAGCAGCGGCCAGGGGGATTCGAGTCAGCCCCAGCATTTT
v_gene: TRBV12-3/TRBV12-4; len: 17; j_gene: TRBJ1-3; abundance: many; d_gene: -; CDR3aa: CASSSPGQSDSGNTIYF; CDR3nt: TGTGCCAGCAGTTCCCCCGGACAGAGCGACTCTGGAAACACCATATATTTT
v_gene: TRBV6-4; len: 16; j_gene: TRBJ1-2; abundance: few; d_gene: -; CDR3aa: CASSDSPGGGVYGYTF; CDR3nt: TGTGCCAGCAGTGACAGTCCCGGCGGGGGAGTCTATGGCTACACCTTC
v_gene: TRBV6-1; len: 15; j_gene: TRBJ2-7; abundance: few; d_gene: TRBD1; CDR3aa: CASRGTGGSSYEQYF; CDR3nt: TGTGCCAGCAGGGGGACAGGGGGTTCCTCCTACGAGCAGTACTTC
v_gene: TRBV12-3/TRBV12-4; len: 12; j_gene: TRBJ1-6; abundance: many; d_gene: -; CDR3aa: CASSFEGSPLHF; CDR3nt: TGTGCCAGCAGTTTTGAGGGTTCACCCCTCCACTTT
v_gene: TRBV7-8; len: 17; j_gene: TRBJ2-2; abundance: -; d_gene: -; CDR3aa: CASSLASRGANTGELFF; CDR3nt: TGTGCCAGCAGCTTAGCGTCGAGGGGGGCGAACACCGGGGAGCTGTTTTTT
v_gene: TRBV6-2/TRBV6-3; len: 17; j_gene: TRBJ2-7; abundance: -; d_gene: TRBD1; CDR3aa: CASSHPLSPGQGGEQYF; CDR3nt: TGTGCCAGCAGTCATCCACTCTCACCGGGACAGGGAGGCGAGCAGTACTTC
v_gene: TRBV12-3/TRBV12-4; len: 13; j_gene: TRBJ1-5; abundance: many; d_gene: -; CDR3aa: CASSLRGTQPQHF; CDR3nt: TGTGCCAGCAGTTTGAGGGGGACTCAGCCCCAGCATTTT
v_gene: TRBV29-1; len: 14; j_gene: TRBJ2-3; abundance: many; d_gene: -; CDR3aa: CSVAVPYSTDTQYF; CDR3nt: TGCAGCGTTGCCGTCCCTTATAGCACAGATACGCAGTATTTT
v_gene: TRBV15; len: 16; j_gene: TRBJ2-1; abundance: -; d_gene: -; CDR3aa: CATSRDPTRMGNEQFF; CDR3nt: TGTGCCACCAGCAGAGATCCAACTAGAATGGGGAATGAGCAGTTCTTC
v_gene: TRBV24-1; len: 14; j_gene: TRBJ2-5; abundance: many; d_gene: -; CDR3aa: CATSDPGAQETQYF; CDR3nt: TGTGCCACCAGTGACCCCGGAGCCCAAGAGACCCAGTACTTC
v_gene: TRBV29-1; len: 13; j_gene: TRBJ2-2; abundance: many; d_gene: -; CDR3aa: CSVPSTSPGELFF; CDR3nt: TGCAGCGTTCCCTCTACTAGTCCCGGGGAGCTGTTTTTT
v_gene: TRBV12-3/TRBV12-4; len: 14; j_gene: TRBJ2-1; abundance: many; d_gene: TRBD2; CDR3aa: CASRRTSGSNEQFF; CDR3nt: TGTGCCAGCAGAAGGACTAGCGGGAGCAATGAGCAGTTCTTC
v_gene: TRBV9; len: 13; j_gene: TRBJ2-1; abundance: many; d_gene: TRBD2; CDR3aa: CASRAAGAGEQFF; CDR3nt: TGTGCCAGCAGGGCGGCGGGAGCTGGGGAGCAGTTCTTC
v_gene: TRBV10-3; len: 14; j_gene: TRBJ2-7; abundance: few; d_gene: -; CDR3aa: CAIREELGAYEQYF; CDR3nt: TGTGCCATCAGGGAGGAATTGGGGGCCTACGAGCAGTACTTC
v_gene: TRBV4-1; len: 16; j_gene: TRBJ2-6; abundance: -; d_gene: -; CDR3aa: CASSQHEGAGANVLTF; CDR3nt: TGCGCCAGCAGCCAACACGAGGGTGCTGGGGCCAACGTCCTGACTTTC